Sequencing of this T cell receptor (beta chain) was carried out in a study of control samples from healthy donors and cancer patients. The CDR3 is 15 amino acids. CDR1 is SGHDN, CDR2 FVKESK, per germline. V was pared by 5 bases and J by 1 base, with 4 bases of the junction left unmatched. Clones were read by immunoSEQ multiplex PCR, and TCRdb kept only the in-frame ones, dropping some. Among approximately 170,000 clones listed, roughly 91% were seen once. Input material: blood. The chain combines TRBV14 with TRBJ2-4; 8 nucleotides agree with TRBD1. The sequence derives from a woman aged 30 to 39 in good health. In DNA, the CDR3 is TGTGCCAGCAGCTCCAACAGGGGGGCCAAAAACATTCAGTACTTC. Encoded protein: CASSSNRGAKNIQYF.